The 17 T cell receptor beta chains below were found in one sample sequenced in a study of T cells after yellow fever vaccination. From the 5' RACE reads, TCRdb called clonotypes with MiXCR, one entry per CDR3 protein. Here the sample spans roughly 520,000 distinct CDR3 sequences, around a fifth being singletons. The sample was PBMCs, taken about 20 days after the first yellow fever vaccination. Receptor source: a man between 18 and 29 years old who received the YFV17D yellow fever vaccine.

The table lists this clonotype with a few counts. The chain joins TRBV29-1 to TRBJ2-3; 7 bases match TRBD2. Germline V gene data show CDR1 as SQVTM and CDR2 as ANQGSEA. The junction had 4 bases not matched to a gene; V was cut back by 7 bases and J by 6 bases. There are 11 residues in the CDR3. Here the CDR3 reads CSGREADTQYF. In DNA form, the CDR3 reads TGCAGCGGTCGGGAGGCGGATACGCAGTATTTT.

This chain connects TRBV5-1 to TRBJ1-2; D unclear. In germline, CDR1 is SGHRS, CDR2 YFSETQ. The V gene lost 4 bases and the J gene lost 0 bases, with 10 bases spanning the gap. The CDR3 is 14 residues long. Written as DNA, the CDR3 is TGCGCCAGCAGCGCTGCGAGTCCTAACTATGGCTACACCTTC. Its protein is CASSAASPNYGYTF. Looking up the rest from reference TRBV5-1 and TRBJ1-2 gives the full variable domain: KAGVTQTPRYLIKTRGQQVTLSCSPISGHRSVSWYQQTPGQGLQFLFEYFSETQRNKGNFPGRFSGRQFSNSRSEMNVSTLELGDSALYLCASSAASPNYGYTFGSGTRLTVV.

This clonotype was counted a few times. This sequence joins TRBV7-9 and TRBJ2-7, with D unresolved. The CDR3 contains 15 residues. Trimming removed 3 bases from V and 3 bases from J, with 15 bases in between. The germline gives CDR1 SEHNR, CDR2 FQNEAQ (reference sequence). CDR3 nucleotide sequence: TGTGCCAGCAGCTTGCCCATTGGGATTCACTACGAGCAGTACGTC. It specifies CASSLPIGIHYEQYV.

There are a few counts of this clonotype. The chain joins TRBV10-3 to TRBJ2-1, with 14 nucleotides matching TRBD2. Germline CDR1 is ENHRY and CDR2 is SYGVKD. V shed 4 bases, J shed 4 bases, and the junction held 3 bases outside the gene matches. The CDR3 sequence is 16 residues long. The CDR3 region is CAISGLAGGLYNEQFF. DNA for the CDR3: TGTGCCATCAGTGGACTAGCGGGGGGGCTGTACAATGAGCAGTTCTTC.

The chain links TRBV29-1 to TRBJ2-3; TRBD1 matches at 9 bases. V lost 5 bases, J lost 1 base, and 1 base stayed unmatched. CDR3 size: 13 residues. CDR1 SQVTM and CDR2 ANQGSEA come from the germline V gene. The CDR3 DNA is TGCAGCGTTACAGGGGGCGGCACAGATACGCAGTATTTT. This gives the protein CSVTGGGTDTQYF.

This clonotype showed up just once. The chain employs TRBV9 and TRBJ1-3, with TRBD1 as a possible D gene (5 bases). Germline V lookup: CDR1 SGDLS, CDR2 YYNGEE. Trimming pared 3 bases from V and 0 bases from J, leaving 13 bases between. The CDR3 extends over 16 amino acids. CDR3 bases: TGTGCCAGCAGCGGGGGGAGTCTGATCTCTGGAAACACCATATATTTT. Amino acids: CASSGGSLISGNTIYF. Supplemented by reference TRBV9 and TRBJ1-3, the full variable domain reads DSGVTQTPKHLITATGQRVTLRCSPRSGDLSVYWYQQSLDQGLQFLIQYYNGEERAKGNILERFSAQQFPDLHSELNLSSLELGDSALYFCASSGGSLISGNTIYFGEGSWLTVV.

The chain uses TRBV7-8 and TRBJ1-2; tentatively, D is TRBD1 (6 bases). The CDR3 sequence is 15 residues long. Germline CDR1 reads SGHVS; CDR2 reads FQNEAQ. V was pared by 5 bases and J by 4 bases, with 17 bases between. The CDR3 here is CASSHFGGAGYGYTF. The CDR3 nucleotides read TGTGCCAGCAGCCATTTTGGGGGCGCCGGCTATGGCTACACCTTC. Together with reference TRBV7-8 and TRBJ1-2, the CDR3 gives the full variable domain: GAGVSQSPRYKVAKRGQDVALRCDPISGHVSLFWYQQALGQGPEFLTYFQNEAQLDKSGLPSDRFFAERPEGSVSTLKIQRTQQEDSAVYLCASSHFGGAGYGYTFGSGTRLTVV.

The chain uses TRBV4-2 and TRBJ2-5; the D gene is possibly TRBD1 (6 bases). CDR1 is LGHNA, CDR2 YNFKEQ, per germline. Trimming took off 0 bases at V and 2 bases at J, with 10 bases between the two ends. The CDR3 is 15 amino acids. This CDR3 reads CASSQDRQAQETQYF. The CDR3 nucleotides read TGTGCCAGCAGCCAAGATAGACAGGCGCAAGAGACCCAGTACTTC.

As DNA, the CDR3 is TGTGCCACCAGCAGGAACCGCGGTACCCGCACAGATACGCAGTATTTT. Amino acid sequence: CATSRNRGTRTDTQYF. The rearrangement uses TRBV15 and TRBJ2-3, with D hard to call. Per germline, CDR1 LNHNV and CDR2 YYDKDF (reference sequence). This CDR3 region has 16 residues. V lost 3 bases to trimming and J lost 1 base, with 14 bases between them.

The chain combines TRBV12-3 or TRBV12-4 with TRBJ2-2; TRBD2 might be the D (7 bases). V was cut by 6 bases and J by 4 bases, with 15 bases left in between. The CDR3 length is 15 residues. As DNA, the CDR3 is TGTGCCAGCAGACACGGGGGGCACGGCACCGGGGAGCTGTTTTTT. Translated, it gives CASRHGGHGTGELFF.

The table lists this clonotype with a count of one. The J gene is TRBJ2-7, the V gene TRBV6-5; D unclear. The CDR3 loop spans 13 amino acids. From germline, CDR1 is MNHEY and CDR2 SVGAGI. V was trimmed by 0 bases and J by 6 bases, leaving 9 bases between them. Here the CDR3 reads CASSYSRAAEQYF. The CDR3 DNA reads as TGTGCCAGCAGTTACTCAAGGGCGGCCGAGCAGTACTTC.

This chain connects TRBV20-1 to TRBJ1-6; a weak D match, TRBD1 (6 bases). V was shortened by 5 bases and J by 0 bases, with 8 bases between the two germline ends. The germline CDR1 and CDR2 sequences are DFQATT and SNEGSKA (reference sequence). This CDR3 has 14 residues. CDR3 sequence reads: CSALRGSYNSPLHF. Here the CDR3 DNA reads TGCAGTGCTCTCAGGGGCTCCTATAATTCACCCCTCCACTTT.

The chain combines TRBV14 with TRBJ2-5; 7 bases are a match to TRBD2. The junction had 4 bases not matched to a gene; V was cut back by 0 bases and J by 0 bases. Germline-derived CDR1 and CDR2 are SGHDN and FVKESK. CDR3 size: 16 residues. The CDR3 spells CASSQDRGSHQETQYF. The CDR3 bases are TGTGCCAGCAGCCAAGATCGCGGGAGTCACCAAGAGACCCAGTACTTC. Supplemented by reference TRBV14 and TRBJ2-5, the full variable domain reads EAGVTQFPSHSVIEKGQTVTLRCDPISGHDNLYWYRRVMGKEIKFLLHFVKESKQDESGMPNNRFLAERTGGTYSTLKVQPAELEDSGVYFCASSQDRGSHQETQYFGPGTRLLVL.

V and J are TRBV7-2 and TRBJ2-3, with D maybe TRBD2 (6 bases). CDR1 SGHTA and CDR2 FQGNSA come from the germline V gene. The CDR3 is 15 amino acids. The V end was cut by 7 bases, the J end by 6 bases, with 20 bases between. The CDR3 coding sequence is TGTGCCAGCAATAAGCGGATGGGGGGTCGGGATACGCAGTATTTT. This encodes CASNKRMGGRDTQYF.

This clonotype was detected a few times. As DNA, the CDR3 is TGTGCCAGCAGCATTTCGGGGGCCGGGGCAGATACGCAGTATTTT. This translates into CASSISGAGADTQYF. The chain links TRBV7-2 to TRBJ2-3; D tentatively reads TRBD1 or TRBD2 (6 bases each). Germline assignment: CDR1 SGHTA and CDR2 FQGNSA. This CDR3 has 15 amino acids. V gave up 5 bases and J gave up 4 bases, with 16 bases separating them.

In this sample, this clonotype turned up a few times. The gene calls are TRBV5-1 and TRBJ2-3, with D possibly matching TRBD1 (5 bases). The CDR3 runs 14 residues. V gave up 5 bases and J gave up 2 bases, with 12 bases separating them. Germline V gene data show CDR1 as SGHRS and CDR2 as YFSETQ. CDR3 bases: TGCGCCAGCAGTAAACAGGAGCCCACAGATACGCAGTATTTT. It specifies CASSKQEPTDTQYF.

This clonotype occurred many times. This chain connects TRBV6-4 to TRBJ2-1; D call uncertain. V lost 0 bases and J lost 0, with 6 bases in between. The CDR3 covers 15 residues. Germline V gene lookup returns CDR1 MRHNA and CDR2 SNTAGT. DNA for the CDR3: TGTGCCAGCAGTGACTCAGGGCGCTCCTACAATGAGCAGTTCTTC. Translation gives CASSDSGRSYNEQFF.